The rows below give T cell receptor beta chains drawn from one sample of a study of response to subunit inactivated influenza vaccine. TCRdb ran MiXCR on the RT-PCR reads and lists one entry per CDR3 protein. The table lists 600,000 to 850,000 distinct CDR3 sequences, around 15% of them singletons, with roughly 7.2% in the top ten. The source material was PBMCs from blood, sampled about 14 days before vaccination. The receptors come from a man aged 45-65 years who received an inactivated influenza vaccine. Both conserved end residues are part of each CDR3. Fields, in order: D gene, clone size, V gene, J gene, CDR3 protein, CDR3 DNA. A D gene is named only where the DNA matches it firmly. The size entry is marked missing in some rows and otherwise reads once, few, many or a size class.

TRBD2	-	TRBV10-3	TRBJ2-1	CAISGTSGGYNEQFF	TGTGCCATCAGTGGGACTAGCGGGGGGTACAATGAGCAGTTCTTC
TRBD2	-	TRBV12-3/TRBV12-4	TRBJ2-7	CASSSGLAGAYEQYF	TGTGCCAGCAGTTCGGGACTAGCGGGAGCCTACGAGCAGTACTTC
-	-	TRBV7-9	TRBJ2-5	CASSLVGETAQETQYF	TGTGCCAGCAGCTTAGTTGGTGAGACTGCCCAAGAGACCCAGTACTTC
TRBD2	many	TRBV3-1	TRBJ2-1	CASSQGLAVYNEQFF	TGTGCCAGCAGCCAAGGACTAGCGGTTTACAATGAGCAGTTCTTC
TRBD2	few	TRBV18	TRBJ2-1	CASSPPAAGSRNEQFF	TGTGCCAGCTCACCACCGGCAGCGGGGAGCCGCAATGAGCAGTTCTTC
-	-	TRBV10-3	TRBJ2-7	CAILASGEQYF	TGTGCCATCCTTGCGTCTGGCGAGCAGTACTTC
-	-	TRBV29-1	TRBJ1-1	CSVVFREKNTEAFF	TGCAGCGTTGTTTTCCGAGAGAAAAACACTGAAGCTTTCTTT
TRBD2	few	TRBV10-3	TRBJ2-3	CAISNSGASTDTQYF	TGTGCCATCAGCAATAGCGGGGCCAGCACAGATACGCAGTATTTT
TRBD2	-	TRBV7-9	TRBJ2-3	CASSLGLAGAKDTQYF	TGTGCCAGCAGCTTGGGACTAGCGGGAGCAAAAGATACGCAGTATTTT
-	many	TRBV20-1	TRBJ2-5	CSVRRGGSEETQYF	TGCAGTGTTAGGAGGGGGGGCTCGGAAGAGACCCAGTACTTC
-	few	TRBV3-1	TRBJ2-2	CASSQVSGESGELFF	TGTGCCAGCAGCCAAGTTTCAGGCGAATCCGGGGAGCTGTTTTTT
-	-	TRBV12-3/TRBV12-4	TRBJ1-4	CASRPAGTTNEKLFF	TGTGCCAGCAGGCCTGCAGGGACAACTAATGAAAAACTGTTTTTT
-	-	TRBV5-5	TRBJ2-3	CASSFDGDSTDTQYF	TGTGCCAGCAGCTTCGATGGGGATAGCACAGATACGCAGTATTTT
-	few	TRBV2	TRBJ1-6	CASSEGSRAPLHF	TGTGCCAGCAGTGAGGGGTCGAGGGCACCCCTCCACTTT
-	-	TRBV28	TRBJ2-5	CASSLSFSIQETQYF	TGTGCCAGCAGTTTAAGCTTCAGTATTCAAGAGACCCAGTACTTC
TRBD1	-	TRBV30	TRBJ1-2	CAWSRQGPSGYTF	TGTGCCTGGAGCCGACAGGGCCCCAGTGGCTACACCTTC
-	-	TRBV2	TRBJ2-5	CASSEWSRDTQYF	TGTGCCAGCAGTGAATGGAGTCGGGACACCCAGTACTTC
-	many	TRBV4-2	TRBJ2-7	CASSQDRTLYEQYF	TGTGCCAGCAGCCAAGATCGAACCCTCTACGAGCAGTACTTC
TRBD2	-	TRBV10-3	TRBJ2-4	CAISEGTIFQYF	TGTGCCATCAGTGAGGGGACTATATTTCAGTACTTC
-	few	TRBV5-5	TRBJ1-5	CASSKQGSNQPQHF	TGTGCCAGCAGCAAACAGGGTAGCAATCAGCCCCAGCATTTT
TRBD2	-	TRBV12-3/TRBV12-4	TRBJ2-2	CASSLVGGGANTGELFF	TGTGCCAGCAGTTTGGTTGGCGGGGGGGCGAACACCGGGGAGCTGTTTTTT
-	few	TRBV15	TRBJ2-1	CATSRVYAEQFF	TGTGCCACCAGCCGGGTTTATGCTGAGCAGTTCTTC
TRBD1	many	TRBV5-4	TRBJ1-1	CASSSGQTNTEAFF	TGTGCCAGCAGCTCGGGACAGACGAACACTGAAGCTTTCTTT
TRBD1	-	TRBV20-1	TRBJ1-3	CSAYTGGPGNTIYF	TGCAGTGCATACACAGGGGGACCTGGAAACACCATATATTTT
-	-	TRBV6-2/TRBV6-3	TRBJ2-5	CASRSLGGLEETQYF	TGTGCCAGCAGATCCCTTGGGGGATTGGAGGAGACCCAGTACTTC
-	few	TRBV9	TRBJ2-3	CASSPSGGLADTQYF	TGTGCCAGCAGCCCTAGTGGGGGGCTGGCAGATACGCAGTATTTT
TRBD1	many	TRBV7-2	TRBJ1-1	CASSYTGGAGSEAFF	TGTGCCAGCAGCTATACAGGGGGCGCCGGGTCTGAAGCTTTCTTT
-	-	TRBV5-1	TRBJ2-5	CASSFTPHQETQYF	TGCGCCAGCAGCTTCACCCCACACCAAGAGACCCAGTACTTC
TRBD2	-	TRBV29-1	TRBJ2-1	CSVQLAGGANEQFF	TGCAGCGTCCAACTAGCGGGGGGAGCGAATGAGCAGTTCTTC
-	-	TRBV28	TRBJ1-5	CASSPAGAPNQPQHF	TGTGCCAGCAGTCCGGCGGGTGCCCCTAATCAGCCCCAGCATTTT
-	few	TRBV28	TRBJ2-1	CASSLAPGRRDNEQFF	TGTGCCAGCAGTTTAGCTCCGGGACGCCGCGACAATGAGCAGTTCTTC
-	few	TRBV30	TRBJ2-7	CAWRTDAYEQYF	TGTGCCTGGAGAACGGACGCCTACGAGCAGTACTTC
TRBD2	few	TRBV20-1	TRBJ2-5	CSARLAGETQYF	TGCAGTGCTAGACTAGCGGGAGAGACCCAGTACTTC
-	-	TRBV7-9	TRBJ2-7	CASSWGGQATYEQYF	TGTGCCAGCAGCTGGGGGGGACAGGCAACCTACGAGCAGTACTTC
-	few	TRBV12-3/TRBV12-4	TRBJ2-7	CASSLVTGRGEQYF	TGTGCCAGCAGTTTAGTAACCGGGCGGGGCGAGCAGTACTTC
-	-	TRBV4-2	TRBJ1-1	CASSQVSEADAFF	TGTGCCAGCAGCCAAGTTTCTGAGGCTGATGCTTTCTTT
TRBD1	-	TRBV4-3	TRBJ2-7	CASSQDRDRPYEQYF	TGCGCCAGCAGCCAAGATAGGGACAGACCCTACGAGCAGTACTTC
-	-	TRBV29-1	TRBJ2-5	CSVEPGTLLRETQYF	TGCAGCGTTGAACCCGGAACGTTACTTAGGGAGACCCAGTACTTC
-	few	TRBV20-1	TRBJ1-5	CSATGRSNQPQHF	TGCAGTGCTACCGGTAGGTCCAATCAGCCCCAGCATTTT
-	-	TRBV20-1	TRBJ2-3	CSVPPSTDTQYF	TGCAGTGTTCCTCCGAGCACAGATACGCAGTATTTT
-	-	TRBV18	TRBJ2-7	CASSPRPGQPSYEQYF	TGTGCCAGCTCACCCCGCCCCGGGCAGCCGTCCTACGAGCAGTACTTC
TRBD2	few	TRBV12-3/TRBV12-4	TRBJ2-1	CASSWEGLYNEQFF	TGTGCCAGCAGCTGGGAGGGCCTCTACAATGAGCAGTTCTTC
-	-	TRBV7-7	TRBJ2-5	CASSLHLGNEETQYF	TGTGCCAGCAGCCTACACTTAGGGAACGAAGAGACCCAGTACTTC
-	few	TRBV3-1	TRBJ2-2	CASTRTSGELFF	TGTGCCAGCACCCGAACATCTGGGGAGCTGTTTTTT
TRBD1	once	TRBV6-5	TRBJ2-7	CASSYEDRGPHEQYF	TGTGCCAGCAGTTACGAGGACAGGGGTCCCCACGAGCAGTACTTC
-	many	TRBV15	TRBJ1-6	CATSRDTRSPLHF	TGTGCCACCAGCAGAGATACTCGTTCACCCCTCCACTTT
TRBD1	-	TRBV12-3/TRBV12-4	TRBJ2-1	CASSLRRGLPYNEQFF	TGTGCCAGCAGTTTGCGCAGGGGGCTACCCTACAATGAGCAGTTCTTC
-	many	TRBV3-1	TRBJ2-1	CASSQPISSYNEQFF	TGTGCCAGCAGCCAACCAATTAGCTCCTACAATGAGCAGTTCTTC
TRBD2	few	TRBV27	TRBJ2-7	CASSIAGGSHEQYF	TGTGCCAGCAGCATAGCGGGAGGGTCCCACGAGCAGTACTTC
TRBD1	few	TRBV7-9	TRBJ2-3	CASILPWSGTGLDTQYF	TGTGCCAGCATCCTCCCCTGGTCCGGGACAGGGCTGGATACGCAGTATTTT
-	few	TRBV4-2	TRBJ1-6	CASSQDAYNSPLHF	TGTGCCAGCAGCCAAGATGCCTATAATTCACCCCTCCACTTT
TRBD2	-	TRBV28	TRBJ2-1	CASSPPGLGHNEQFF	TGTGCCAGCAGTCCTCCGGGACTAGGCCACAATGAGCAGTTCTTC
-	few	TRBV14	TRBJ2-5	CASSQVEGGKTQYF	TGTGCCAGCAGCCAAGTTGAAGGGGGAAAGACCCAGTACTTC